The sample holds a few counts of the clone carrying this T cell receptor (beta chain). Its antigen is not known. Sequence data for DNA of cultured CD4+ T cells were generated by the Oncomine TCR Beta short-read assay. Genomic DNA from cultured CD4+ T cells was extracted. TCRdb itself ran the PCR reads through MiXCR, one entry per CDR3 protein. The sample contains about 9,700 distinct CDR3 sequences, around 53% of which appear only once. The germline gives CDR1 ENHRY, CDR2 SYGVKD. This CDR3 comprises 12 residues. V lost 4 bases and J 5 bases, leaving 8 bases between the germline ends. Described treatment: approximately 10-day PBMC culture with coronavirus spike peptide pools or control peptides (ViraFEST assay). This entry is derived from a study of vaccination and CD4 T cells after COVID-19. Whole-study results and caveats: SARS-CoV-2-reactive clonotypes rose nonsignificantly, with the median going from approximately 21 to 38.

V is TRBV10-3 and J is TRBJ1-2; no clear D gene. The sequencing input was CD4+ T cells from blood, cultured in vitro. The origin of this receptor is a human donor who had recovered from COVID-19. CDR3 DNA: TGTGCCATCAGTGTTGATGGATATGGCTACACCTTC. Translated, it gives CAISVDGYGYTF.